This T cell receptor beta chain is from a study of CD4 T cells in relation to SARS-CoV-2 and coronaviruses. Overall study: After roughly 11 days of antigen culture, PBMC TCR beta CDR3s were sequenced. Crossreactive spike epitopes shared across donors were mapped to their HLA restriction.

Unexposed donor CD4+ T cells date from about 2011-2018, before the COVID-19 pandemic. CD4+ T cells were isolated from the cells after 10 days of culture. As cell numbers allowed, unexposed-donor CD4+ T cells faced SARS-CoV-2 S/N and four cold-coronavirus spikes. Only in-frame clones appear in the TCRdb table, and some are missing; sequencing was by immunoSEQ multiplex PCR. The sample records roughly 24,000 clones, more than 75% being singletons. With regard to this clone: The antigen remains unidentified.

The trim removed 11 bases at V and 0 bases at J, leaving 13 bases unmatched. Looked up from germline, CDR1 is LNHDA and CDR2 is SQIVND (reference sequence). There are 16 residues in the CDR3. The J gene is TRBJ2-4, the V gene TRBV19, with 7 bases lining up with TRBD1. The receptor comes from a human donor in good health. Source material: CD4+ T cells from PBMCs, cultured in vitro. The CDR3 DNA is TGTGCCTCTGCCCTGGGGGACAGACTAGCCAAAAACATTCAGTACTTC. Its translation is CASALGDRLAKNIQYF.